This note documents a single T cell receptor beta chain sequence. Its antigen is unknown. The CDR3 length is 15 residues. Trimming at V came to 4 bases and at J to 0 bases, leaving 6 bases not matched to a gene. CDR1 is MNHNY, CDR2 SVGAGI, per germline (reference sequence). The sample is drawn from a study of T cell repertoires in cytomegalovirus infection. The wider study: CMV epitopes, recently identified HLA-C-restricted and well-studied HLA-B-restricted, were used.

Using its own MiXCR run on the reads, TCRdb lists one record per CDR3 protein. The sample consists of roughly 990,000 distinct CDR3 sequences, under 40% of them appearing once. This chain joins TRBV6-6 and TRBJ2-7; TRBD1 aligns across 7 bases. The origin of this receptor is a human donor in good health (CMV status not recorded). Some clones in this sample may be carry-over from other donors' samples. Sequencing used cultured CD8+ T cells from PBMCs, obtained from culture after CMV antigen stimulation. The CDR3 here is CASSSDRAISYEQYF. CDR3 nucleotide sequence: TGTGCCAGCAGTTCCGACAGGGCGATCTCCTACGAGCAGTACTTC.